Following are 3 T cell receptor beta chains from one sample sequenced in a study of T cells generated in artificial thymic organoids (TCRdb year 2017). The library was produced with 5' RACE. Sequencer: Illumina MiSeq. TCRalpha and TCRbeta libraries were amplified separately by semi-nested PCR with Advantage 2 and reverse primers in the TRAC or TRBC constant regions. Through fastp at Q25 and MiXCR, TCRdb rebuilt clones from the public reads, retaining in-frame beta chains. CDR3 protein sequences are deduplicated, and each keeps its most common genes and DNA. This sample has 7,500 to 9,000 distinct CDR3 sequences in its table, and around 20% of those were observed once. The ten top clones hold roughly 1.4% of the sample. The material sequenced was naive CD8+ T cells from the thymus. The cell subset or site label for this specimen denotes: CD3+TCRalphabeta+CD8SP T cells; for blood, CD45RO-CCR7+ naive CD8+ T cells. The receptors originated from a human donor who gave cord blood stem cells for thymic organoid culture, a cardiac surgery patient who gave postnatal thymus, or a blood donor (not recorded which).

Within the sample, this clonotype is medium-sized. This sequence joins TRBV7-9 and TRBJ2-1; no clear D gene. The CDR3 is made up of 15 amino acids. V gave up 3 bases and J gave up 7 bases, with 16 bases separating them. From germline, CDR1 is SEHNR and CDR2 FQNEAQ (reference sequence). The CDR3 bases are TGTGCCAGCAGCTTGGTAGGGCTGAGGTGGAATGAGCAGTTCTTC. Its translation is CASSLVGLRWNEQFF.

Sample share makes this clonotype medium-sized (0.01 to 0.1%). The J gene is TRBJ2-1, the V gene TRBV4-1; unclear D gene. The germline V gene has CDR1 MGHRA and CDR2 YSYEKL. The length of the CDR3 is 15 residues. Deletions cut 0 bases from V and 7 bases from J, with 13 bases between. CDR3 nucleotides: TGCGCCAGCAGCCAAGATCTGGCCGTTGGGAATGAGCAGTTCTTC. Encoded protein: CASSQDLAVGNEQFF.

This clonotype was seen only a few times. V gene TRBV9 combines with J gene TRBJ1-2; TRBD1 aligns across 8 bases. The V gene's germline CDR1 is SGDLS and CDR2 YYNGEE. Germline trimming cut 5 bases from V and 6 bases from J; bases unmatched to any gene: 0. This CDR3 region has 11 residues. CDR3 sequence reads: CASRDRDGYTF. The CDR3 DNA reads TGTGCCAGCAGGGACAGGGATGGCTACACCTTC.